This TCR beta chain was retrieved from a study of shared clonotypes between healthy human individuals. Across the study: A couple of female and a few male donors aged 18 to 49 were enrolled.

Method: immunoSEQ multiplex PCR; TCRdb's copy keeps in-frame clones and lacks some. Altogether hundreds of thousands of clones are present, 96% being singletons, with the ten largest covering less than 0.25%. Notes on this clone: Its antigen is currently unknown.

The study, taken as a whole, reports: Rarefaction showed sorted-subset sequencing was incomplete despite large depth. A handful of donors showed sharing of approximately 5% of naive CD4 clonotypes.

The naive CD8 subset, CD45RO-negative cells positively selected for CCR7, excluded terminally differentiated effector memory CD45RA+ cells. The donor population consisted of healthy HIV-negative adults with no recent acute infections or vaccinations. V dropped 6 bases and J dropped 2; count of bases not matched to a gene: 8. CDR1 is SNHLY and CDR2 is FYNNEI in the germline V gene. The CDR3 length is 16 residues. The chain couples TRBV2 to TRBJ2-3, with 10 bases fitting TRBD1. The receptor's source is a young man in good health. Sequences were obtained from naive CD8+ T cells sorted from blood. In nucleotides, the CDR3 is TGTGCCAGCAGCCCCGGGACAGGGGAGGTCACAGATACGCAGTATTTT. This encodes CASSPGTGEVTDTQYF.